What follows is one T cell receptor (beta chain) and its context. Its antigen is unknown. This sample is drawn from a study of PD-L1 blockade in urothelial cancer. As for time point: pretreatment peripheral blood. Repertoires were generated with immunoSEQ multiplex PCR, while TCRdb's copy carries only in-frame clones and drops some. In the table there are about 49,000 clones, less than 85% of which are singletons. Study-wide results and caveats: More expansion of tumor-associated blood clones, seen at 3 weeks, marked durable-benefit patients.

CDR1 and CDR2 (germline): SGHTS, YDEGEE. V lost 4 bases and J 7 bases, leaving 15 bases between the germline ends. The CDR3 consists of 14 residues. The chain has TRBV5-8 and TRBJ2-1, with D unresolved. The sequenced sample was PBMCs, obtained around atezolizumab (anti-PD-L1) treatment. The TCR originated in a man between 65 and 85 years old with urothelial cancer. The CDR3 nucleotides are TGTGCCAGCAGCGCTAAGGAAATCGGGAATGAGCAGTTCTTC. Its protein product is CASSAKEIGNEQFF.